The clone carrying this T cell receptor (beta chain) has a handful of counts. Its matching antigen is unknown. The data stem from a study of T cells in Graves' hyperthyroidism and ophthalmopathy. Whole-study results and caveats: Ophthalmopathy prediction by the model preceded onset by a median approximately 5.9 months. Most thyroid clonotypes expanded above 0.001 were also detected in blood.

PBMCs were collected from an approximately 9.2 ml volume of fresh peripheral blood. V was shortened by 6 bases and J by 0 bases, with 6 bases between the two germline ends. Germline V lookup: CDR1 MNHNS, CDR2 SASEGT. The CDR3 is 13 residues long. Researchers amplified the TCR beta CDR3 regions from RNA transcripts. The HTBI primer set served for first-round RT-PCR of the TCR CDR3. TCRdb reprocessed the multiplex PCR reads with MiXCR, giving one entry per CDR3 protein. The sample lists approximately 560,000 distinct CDR3 sequences; 15% to 18% were seen once. This receptor was obtained from a woman in her 30s with Graves' hyperthyroidism. V gene TRBV6-1 combines with J gene TRBJ2-4; unclear D gene. The specimen was blood. The chain's CDR3 is CASSPIAKNIQYF. CDR3 nucleotides: TGTGCCAGCAGCCCGATAGCCAAAAACATTCAGTACTTC.